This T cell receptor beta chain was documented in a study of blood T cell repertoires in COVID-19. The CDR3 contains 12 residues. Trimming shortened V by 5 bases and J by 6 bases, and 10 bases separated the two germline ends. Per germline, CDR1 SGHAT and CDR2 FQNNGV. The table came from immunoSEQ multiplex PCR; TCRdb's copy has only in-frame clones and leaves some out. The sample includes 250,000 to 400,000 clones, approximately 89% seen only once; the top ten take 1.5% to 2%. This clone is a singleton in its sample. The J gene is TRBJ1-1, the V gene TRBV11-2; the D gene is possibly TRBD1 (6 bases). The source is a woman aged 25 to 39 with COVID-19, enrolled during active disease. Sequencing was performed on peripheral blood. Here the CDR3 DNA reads TGTGCCAGCAGCCCCCGACAGGCTGAAGCTTTCTTT. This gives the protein CASSPRQAEAFF.